This T cell receptor (beta chain) came from a study of T cell responses to AZD1222 COVID-19 vaccine. Study-level results: Every sample of the repertoires postdated the peak T cell response.

The CDR3 loop spans 16 amino acids. V gave up 4 bases and J gave up 7 bases; unmatched junction bases: 11. The germline V gene encodes CDR1 SGHTA and CDR2 FQGTGA. On this clone itself: Its antigen is not known.

Libraries were prepared by immunoSEQ multiplex PCR; TCRdb keeps only in-frame clonotypes and omits some of them. The data show roughly 150,000 clones, 92% seen once. The clonotype was recovered from an adult in good health. The chain carries TRBV7-3 and TRBJ2-1; 9 bases are a match to TRBD2. Sample: peripheral blood, taken on day 0 of AZD1222 vaccination. CDR3 amino acids: CASSSRGRADGNEQFF. The CDR3 nucleotides read TGTGCCAGCAGCTCTCGCGGGAGGGCCGACGGGAATGAGCAGTTCTTC.